Listed here are 29 T cell receptor beta chains from one sample, sequenced in a study of control samples from healthy donors and cancer patients. Clones were sequenced by immunoSEQ multiplex PCR, and TCRdb holds only the in-frame ones, with some missing. This sample has 130,000 to 150,000 clones; 80% to 95% occur once, and the top ten carry about 5.8%. Material: blood. These receptor sequences come from a man between 18 and 29 years old in good health.

The genes are TRBV6-6 and TRBJ1-5; possible D gene TRBD1, 5 bases. The CDR3 spans 16 residues. Trimming removed 2 bases from V and 5 bases from J, with 16 bases in between. Germline CDR1 and CDR2: MNHNY and SVGAGI (reference sequence). As DNA, the CDR3 is TGTGCCAGCAGTTACACCCCGGCCAGGGCCGATCAGCCCCAGCATTTT. Its protein product is CASSYTPARADQPQHF.

The CDR3, as DNA: TGTGCCAGCAGTTACGGAGGGCTCCAGCATTTT. Its translation: CASSYGGLQHF. This chain uses TRBV6-2 or TRBV6-3 with TRBJ1-5, with unresolved D. Germline loops: CDR1 MNHEY, CDR2 SVGEGT. CDR3 size: 11 residues. The ends were cut back, 2 bases at V and 12 bases at J, with 8 bases in the middle.

The rearrangement uses TRBV7-2 and TRBJ2-1, with 13 bases lining up with TRBD2. Germline lookup yields CDR1 SGHTA and CDR2 FQGNSA. This CDR3 region has 15 residues. V lost 5 bases and J lost 8; bases outside the gene matches: 6. In DNA, the CDR3 is TGTGCCAGCAGCCTGACTAGCGGGGGGATCCATGAGCAGTTCTTC. Its protein is CASSLTSGGIHEQFF.

The chain has TRBV4-2 and TRBJ1-5, with D possibly being TRBD1 (6 bases). CDR3 size: 18 residues. Germline loops: CDR1 LGHNA, CDR2 YNFKEQ. Trimming cost V 0 bases and J 10 bases, with 25 bases left between them. CDR3 in DNA: TGTGCCAGCAGCCAAGATCTCCTACAGGGAGGCTTTCCAAGTCCCCAGCATTTT. Amino acids: CASSQDLLQGGFPSPQHF.

This clone occurred once. The rearrangement links TRBV10-1 to TRBJ2-7; a possible D gene is TRBD2 (6 bases). In germline, CDR1 is WNHNN, CDR2 SYGVQD (reference sequence). The CDR3 is 17 residues long. Trimming pared 2 bases from V and 3 bases from J, leaving 20 bases between. The CDR3 DNA follows: TGCGCCAGCAGTGAGGGGAGGCAACGGGCGGGTGACTACGAGCAGTACTTC. Its protein product is CASSEGRQRAGDYEQYF.

The chain carries TRBV5-8 and TRBJ2-7; D is perhaps TRBD2 (6 bases). Trimming took 0 bases from V and 6 from J, leaving 13 bases between them. CDR3 length: 14 residues. Germline V gene lookup returns CDR1 SGHTS and CDR2 YDEGEE. CDR3 coding DNA: TGTGCCAGCAGCTTGGTTGGCCAGGGACTCGAGCAGTACTTC. It translates to CASSLVGQGLEQYF.

The chain couples TRBV30 to TRBJ1-1, with 8 bases fitting TRBD1. CDR3 size: 14 residues. The germline gives CDR1 GTSNPN, CDR2 SVGIG (reference sequence). Unmatched junction bases numbered 14, after V lost 4 bases and J lost 10 bases. The CDR3 reads CAWIPSGRGRVAFF. The CDR3 DNA is TGTGCCTGGATCCCTTCGGGCAGGGGGCGAGTAGCTTTCTTT.

The chain recombines TRBV5-1 with TRBJ1-6, with a tentative D call TRBD1 (5 bases). CDR3 size: 15 residues. Trimming removed 3 bases at V and 10 bases at J, with 17 bases between. Germline CDR1 SGHRS, CDR2 YFSETQ. In DNA form, the CDR3 reads TGCGCCAGCAGCTCCGATGTGGGGGTGGCATCACCCCTCCACTTT. Its protein is CASSSDVGVASPLHF.

The J gene is TRBJ2-6, the V gene TRBV7-9; perhaps TRBD1 as D (6 bases). With 5 bases removed from V and 3 bases from J, the gap between germline ends came to 14 bases. This CDR3 has 16 residues. In germline, CDR1 is SEHNR, CDR2 FQNEAQ (reference sequence). The CDR3 sequence: CASSRGGASGANVLTF. The CDR3 DNA is TGTGCCAGCAGCCGTGGGGGCGCGAGTGGGGCCAACGTCCTGACTTTC.

The genes are TRBV12-3 or TRBV12-4 and TRBJ1-1; D unresolved. Trimming removed 4 bases from V and 8 bases from J, with 11 bases in between. The CDR3 is made up of 12 amino acids. As DNA, the CDR3 is TGTGCCAGCAGTTCGGGTAAGGCCGAAGCTTTCTTT. Translating gives CASSSGKAEAFF.

The CDR3 reads CASSGLAGGTYEQYF. In nucleotides, the CDR3 is TGTGCCAGCAGCGGACTAGCGGGAGGCACCTACGAGCAGTACTTC. The V gene is TRBV7-8, the J gene TRBJ2-7, with 14 bases matching TRBD2. Looked up from germline, CDR1 is SGHVS and CDR2 is FQNEAQ. V dropped 5 bases and J dropped 2; count of bases not matched to a gene: 2. CDR3 size: 15 residues.

The chain carries TRBV28 and TRBJ1-2, with 8 bases that match TRBD1. Germline lookup yields CDR1 MDHEN and CDR2 SYDVKM. The V segment lost 8 bases and the J segment 4 bases; nucleotides outside the gene matches: 9. The CDR3 runs to 14 residues. The chain's CDR3 is CASQIIGQGYGYTF. The CDR3 nucleotides read TGTGCCAGCCAAATTATAGGACAGGGCTATGGCTACACCTTC.

V gene TRBV18 combines with J gene TRBJ1-1; D is unclear. The germline V gene has CDR1 KGHSH and CDR2 LQKENI. Trimming pared 4 bases from V and 3 bases from J, leaving 18 bases between. The length of the CDR3 is 16 residues. CDR3 sequence: CASSLLSPLDDTEAFF. The DNA for the CDR3 is TGTGCCAGCTCACTACTTTCCCCCCTGGACGACACTGAAGCTTTCTTT.

The chain is built from TRBV21-1 and TRBJ1-1; the table's TRBD1 call for D was not verified on the DNA. TRBV21-1 corresponds to a pseudogene. The CDR3 has 14 amino acids. The CDR3 nucleotides read TGTGCCAGCAATAGGGGACAGCCTAACACTGAAGCTTTCTTT. Translating gives CASNRGQPNTEAFF.

This clone was found once. V and J are TRBV10-3 and TRBJ1-2; D is perhaps TRBD1 (5 bases). Germline V gene data show CDR1 as ENHRY and CDR2 as SYGVKD. This CDR3 contains 13 residues. V shed 5 bases and J shed 4 bases, with 11 bases lying between them. The CDR3, as DNA: TGTGCCATCAGTTACGACAGAGCCTATGGCTACACCTTC. Translating gives CAISYDRAYGYTF.

J is TRBJ2-1 and V is TRBV5-1; D is uncertain. The CDR3 totals 14 residues. CDR1 is SGHRS, CDR2 YFSETQ, per germline. V gave up 5 bases and J gave up 3 bases, with 12 bases separating them. Written as DNA, the CDR3 is TGCGCCAGCAGGGTTTTTACGGGCTACAATGAGCAGTTCTTC. It codes for CASRVFTGYNEQFF.

The chain couples TRBV6-1 to TRBJ2-3; possibly TRBD1 or TRBD2 for D (5 bases each). V was shortened by 3 bases and J by 3 bases, with 10 bases between the two germline ends. This CDR3 has 14 amino acids. Germline V gene lookup returns CDR1 MNHNS and CDR2 SASEGT. The CDR3 region has the DNA TGTGCCAGCAGTGATGTCTGGGGGACAGATACGCAGTATTTT. Its translation is CASSDVWGTDTQYF.

V is TRBV4-1 and J is TRBJ1-4; no firm D call. The germline V gene encodes CDR1 MGHRA and CDR2 YSYEKL. V lost 2 bases, J lost 10 bases, and 14 bases lay in between. The CDR3 is 14 amino acids. The CDR3 DNA reads TGCGCCAGCAGCCAAAGCACCGCACTCGTAAAACTGTTTTTT. Translation: CASSQSTALVKLFF.

The CDR3 nucleotides read TGTGCCAGCAGTCCTCCATACTCCTACGAGCAGTACTTC. It codes for CASSPPYSYEQYF. This sequence joins TRBV2 and TRBJ2-7; D is unresolved. Germline V CDR1 and CDR2: SNHLY, FYNNEI. The CDR3 runs to 13 residues. Trimming took 5 bases from V and 0 from J, leaving 8 bases between them. Drawing the rest from reference TRBV2 and TRBJ2-7, the complete variable domain is EPEVTQTPSHQVTQMGQEVILRCVPISNHLYFYWYRQILGQKVEFLVSFYNNEISEKSEIFDDQFSVERPDGSNFTLKIRSTKLEDSAMYFCASSPPYSYEQYFGPGTRLTVT.

The gene calls are TRBV28 and TRBJ2-7; D is unclear. Germline V lookup: CDR1 MDHEN, CDR2 SYDVKM. The CDR3 consists of 14 residues. Trimming shortened V by 6 bases and J by 3 bases, and 15 bases separated the two germline ends. The CDR3 bases are TGTGCCAGCAGCCGTGACCGAGAGTACTACGAGCAGTACTTC. Residues: CASSRDREYYEQYF.

The V gene is TRBV6-5, the J gene TRBJ2-7, with D tentatively TRBD1 (5 bases). The CDR3 spans 11 residues. Trimming removed 7 bases at V and 5 bases at J, with 9 bases between. The germline V gene has CDR1 MNHEY and CDR2 SVGAGI. The CDR3 spells CASTGLHEQYF. DNA for the CDR3: TGTGCCAGCACAGGGTTACACGAGCAGTACTTC.

In DNA form, the CDR3 reads TGTGCCACCAGCAGAAAAGGGGGAGCGTCCCCAGATACGCAGTATTTT. It specifies CATSRKGGASPDTQYF. The chain employs TRBV15 and TRBJ2-3; tentatively, D is TRBD1 (6 bases). Trimming took 2 bases from V and 4 from J, leaving 16 bases between them. The CDR3 is 16 residues long. CDR1 and CDR2 from the germline V gene are LNHNV and YYDKDF (reference sequence).

The rearrangement links TRBV30 to TRBJ1-5; D remains unclear. Germline assignment: CDR1 GTSNPN and CDR2 SVGIG (reference sequence). CDR3 length: 12 residues. V was shortened by 1 base and J by 5 bases, with 6 bases between the two germline ends. CDR3 DNA: TGTGCCTGGAGTGACGGGGATCAGCCCCAGCATTTT. It codes for CAWSDGDQPQHF. Full variable domain (missing parts from reference TRBV30 and TRBJ1-5): SQTIHQWPATLVQPVGSPLSLECTVEGTSNPNLYWYRQAAGRGLQLLFYSVGIGQISSEVPQNLSASRPQDRQFILSSKKLLLSDSGFYLCAWSDGDQPQHFGDGTRLSIL.

The rearrangement links TRBV5-1 to TRBJ2-5; D is undetermined. Looked up from germline, CDR1 is SGHRS and CDR2 is YFSETQ. V was cut by 2 bases and J by 5 bases, with 16 bases left in between. This CDR3 contains 15 residues. The CDR3 reads CASSFLGPSPETQYF. The DNA of the CDR3 is TGCGCCAGCAGCTTCCTCGGGCCATCCCCGGAGACCCAGTACTTC.

The rearrangement links TRBV7-8 to TRBJ2-7; no definite D call. V was cut by 5 bases and J by 0 bases, with 5 bases left in between. In germline, CDR1 is SGHVS, CDR2 FQNEAQ. The CDR3 extends over 12 amino acids. The CDR3 loop reads CASSPSSYEQYF. The CDR3 region has the DNA TGTGCCAGCAGCCCGAGCTCCTACGAGCAGTACTTC.

The genes are TRBV15 and TRBJ1-4; maybe TRBD1 (6 bases). From germline, CDR1 is LNHNV and CDR2 YYDKDF (reference sequence). This CDR3 spans 16 amino acids. Trimming pared 0 bases from V and 4 bases from J, leaving 12 bases between. The chain's CDR3 is CATSREGGAVNEKLFF. CDR3 in DNA: TGTGCCACCAGCAGAGAAGGGGGGGCAGTTAATGAAAAACTGTTTTTT.

V usage is TRBV18 and J usage is TRBJ2-5, with 7 bases aligning to TRBD1. Trimming cost V 5 bases and J 5 bases; bases outside gene matches: 17. The CDR3 has 17 amino acids. Germline values: CDR1 KGHSH, CDR2 LQKENI. This CDR3 reads CASSGSARRQGQETQYF. For the CDR3, the DNA is TGTGCCAGCTCAGGCTCGGCCCGGAGACAGGGACAGGAGACCCAGTACTTC. The variable domain in full, completed from reference TRBV18 and TRBJ2-5, reads NAGVMQNPRHLVRRRGQEARLRCSPMKGHSHVYWYRQLPEEGLKFMVYLQKENIIDESGMPKERFSAEFPKEGPSILRIQQVVRGDSAAYFCASSGSARRQGQETQYFGPGTRLLVL.

The chain recombines TRBV27 with TRBJ2-5, with TRBD2 matching 9 bases. CDR1 and CDR2 from the germline V gene are MNHEY and SMNVEV (reference sequence). Trimming took 6 bases from V and 5 from J; bases not matched to a gene: 13. The CDR3 loop spans 16 amino acids. This chain's CDR3 is CASSFWREGRVETQYF. CDR3 sequence (DNA): TGTGCCAGCAGCTTCTGGCGGGAGGGCCGAGTGGAGACCCAGTACTTC.

The rearrangement uses TRBV6-4 and TRBJ1-2; possible D gene TRBD1, 5 bases. The V gene's germline CDR1 is MRHNA and CDR2 SNTAGT. This CDR3 contains 13 residues. V lost 6 bases and J lost 8, with 16 bases in between. The CDR3 reads CASRSQTGGGYTF. The CDR3 bases are TGTGCCAGCAGAAGCCAAACCGGGGGAGGCTACACCTTC.